Shown below are 28 T cell receptor beta chains from a single sample sequenced in a study of blood T cell repertoires in COVID-19. Some clones are missing from TCRdb's copy, which holds only in-frame ones; the method was immunoSEQ multiplex PCR. Of a few hundred thousand clones in the sample, about 85% were seen once. The sample consisted of peripheral blood. The receptors derive from a man aged 18-30 years with active or convalescent COVID-19.

This clone has a handful of counts. The V gene is TRBV28, the J gene TRBJ2-5, with a possible D match to TRBD1 (7 bases). This CDR3 is built from 15 residues. The germline gives CDR1 MDHEN, CDR2 SYDVKM. Trimming pared 6 bases from V and 4 bases from J, leaving 18 bases between. The CDR3 region has the DNA TGTGCCAGCAGGCGACTAGACAGGGTGAGAGAGACCCAGTACTTC. Its protein is CASRRLDRVRETQYF.

The chain has TRBV4-1 and TRBJ2-1, with TRBD2 matching over 13 bases. Germline V gene lookup returns CDR1 MGHRA and CDR2 YSYEKL. V shed 3 bases, J shed 7 bases, and the junction held 18 bases outside the gene matches. CDR3 length: 20 amino acids. The CDR3 is CASSHPRDSFTSGRGNEQFF. The CDR3 region has the DNA TGCGCCAGCAGCCACCCGCGGGACAGCTTTACTAGCGGGAGGGGTAATGAGCAGTTCTTC.

This clone showed up just once. V is TRBV6-5 and J is TRBJ2-5; perhaps TRBD2 as D (6 bases). There are 16 residues in the CDR3. Germline loops: CDR1 MNHEY, CDR2 SVGAGI. V lost 0 bases and J 3 bases, leaving 14 bases between the germline ends. DNA for the CDR3: TGTGCCAGCAGTTACTCGTTGGCAGCTAGCGAAGAGACCCAGTACTTC. As protein: CASSYSLAASEETQYF.

The chain carries TRBV5-4 and TRBJ2-1; 11 bases match TRBD2. J lost 5 bases, V lost 9 bases, and 4 bases had no gene match. The germline V gene has CDR1 SGHNT and CDR2 YYREEE (reference sequence). The CDR3 sequence is 13 residues long. The CDR3 loop is CATLAGGHNEQFF. CDR3 nucleotides: TGTGCCACCTTAGCGGGAGGGCACAATGAGCAGTTCTTC. Drawing the rest from reference TRBV5-4 and TRBJ2-1, the complete variable domain is ETGVTQSPTHLIKTRGQQVTLRCSSQSGHNTVSWYQQALGQGPQFIFQYYREEENGRGNFPPRFSGLQFPNYSSELNVNALELDDSALYLCATLAGGHNEQFFGPGTRLTVL.

The chain carries TRBV3-1 (or the pseudogene TRBV3-2) and TRBJ1-3; unclear D gene. Germline V lookup: CDR1 LGHDT, CDR2 YNNKEL (reference sequence). There are 16 residues in the CDR3. V was shortened by 2 bases and J by 0 bases, with 11 bases between the two germline ends. The DNA of the CDR3 is TGTGCCAGCAGCCAATTAGTCCGACTCTCTGGAAACACCATATATTTT. Translating it yields CASSQLVRLSGNTIYF.

This sequence joins TRBV9 and TRBJ2-5; possibly TRBD1 for D (6 bases). The germline gives CDR1 SGDLS, CDR2 YYNGEE. The CDR3 extends over 16 amino acids. The V end was cut by 0 bases, the J end by 2 bases, with 14 bases between. The CDR3 DNA follows: TGTGCCAGCAGCGTAGCTACAGGACAGAAACAAGAGACCCAGTACTTC. Translation: CASSVATGQKQETQYF.

The V gene is TRBV6-5, the J gene TRBJ2-7; D is unresolved. Trimming shortened V by 0 bases and J by 4 bases, and 13 bases separated the two germline ends. Germline lookup yields CDR1 MNHEY and CDR2 SVGAGI. This CDR3 region has 15 residues. The CDR3 DNA reads as TGTGCCAGCAGTTACTCGGAAGACACGGATTACGAGCAGTACTTC. Protein: CASSYSEDTDYEQYF.

J is TRBJ2-7 and V is TRBV4-2, with D tentatively TRBD1 (5 bases). The V gene lost 0 bases and the J gene lost 3 bases, with 12 bases spanning the gap. The germline gives CDR1 LGHNA, CDR2 YNFKEQ. This CDR3 comprises 15 residues. The DNA of the CDR3 is TGTGCCAGCAGCCAAGAGTCAGGGATCCACTACGAGCAGTACTTC. Its translation is CASSQESGIHYEQYF.

In its sample, this clone ranks as medium-sized. The CDR3: CATREGFSTEAFF. The DNA of the CDR3 is TGTGCCACTAGGGAGGGTTTTAGCACCGAAGCTTTCTTT. The chain has TRBV24-1 and TRBJ1-1; the D is unclear. Germline CDR1 is KGHDR and CDR2 is SFDVKD. The CDR3 runs 13 residues. With 10 bases removed from V and 8 bases from J, the gap between germline ends came to 19 bases.

Many counts were recorded for this clone. This chain uses TRBV27 with TRBJ2-1; perhaps TRBD2 as D (5 bases). Germline CDR1 reads MNHEY; CDR2 reads SMNVEV (reference sequence). V was trimmed by 8 bases and J by 9 bases, leaving 17 bases between them. The CDR3 extends over 13 amino acids. CDR3 nucleotides: TGTGCCAGCCAAGGGTCGGGGTTCCCTGAGCAGTTCTTC. Protein: CASQGSGFPEQFF.

This chain connects TRBV2 to TRBJ1-6, with D possibly TRBD1 on 5 matching bases. Between the trimmed V and J ends, which lost 11 bases and 5 bases, there was a span of 16 bases. Per germline, CDR1 SNHLY and CDR2 FYNNEI. The CDR3 contains 14 residues. The CDR3 loop is CAGGVRVNNSPLHF. The CDR3 DNA reads as TGTGCCGGGGGGGTCAGGGTAAATAATTCACCCCTCCACTTT.

The CDR3 sequence: CAWRFIQGPGGGYTF. In DNA, the CDR3 is TGTGCCTGGAGGTTTATACAGGGTCCTGGTGGTGGCTACACCTTC. The chain couples TRBV30 to TRBJ1-2; weak D call: TRBD1 (6 bases). The germline V gene encodes CDR1 GTSNPN and CDR2 SVGIG (reference sequence). V was shortened by 3 bases and J by 7 bases, with 21 bases between the two germline ends. The CDR3 length is 15 residues.

The chain couples TRBV29-1 to TRBJ1-5; D is uncertain. Trimming cost V 4 bases and J 0 bases, with 13 bases left between them. CDR3 length equals 15 residues. The germline V gene encodes CDR1 SQVTM and CDR2 ANQGSEA. In DNA, the CDR3 is TGCAGCGTTGCGTTTGCCACTAATAGCAATCAGCCCCAGCATTTT. The encoded protein is CSVAFATNSNQPQHF.

The chain combines TRBV29-1 with TRBJ2-2, with D perhaps TRBD2 (5 bases). This CDR3 is built from 12 residues. With 7 bases removed from V and 5 bases from J, the gap between germline ends came to 11 bases. Per the germline V gene, CDR1 is SQVTM and CDR2 is ANQGSEA. CDR3 in amino acids: CSAQGRTGELFF. The CDR3, as DNA: TGCAGCGCACAAGGGAGAACCGGGGAGCTGTTTTTT.

This chain connects TRBV7-9 to TRBJ2-1; D not certain. The CDR3 has 15 amino acids. The V and J ends lost 4 bases and 9 bases respectively, with 19 bases between them. Germline V gene sequence: CDR1 SEHNR, CDR2 FQNEAQ (reference sequence). In DNA form, the CDR3 reads TGTGCCAGCAGCTCACCTCAGCGAGGTCAAGGTGAGCAGTTCTTC. This translates into CASSSPQRGQGEQFF.

The chain links TRBV28 to TRBJ2-2; D ambiguous. This CDR3 region has 14 residues. Deletions cut 4 bases from V and 3 bases from J, with 9 bases between. The germline CDR1 and CDR2 sequences are MDHEN and SYDVKM. The CDR3 here is CASSWAPDTGELFF. CDR3 nucleotides: TGTGCCAGCAGTTGGGCTCCTGACACCGGGGAGCTGTTTTTT.

This chain joins TRBV30 and TRBJ1-1, with D possibly being TRBD1 (5 bases). Germline V lookup: CDR1 GTSNPN, CDR2 SVGIG (reference sequence). The CDR3 totals 12 residues. Trimming removed 1 base at V and 8 bases at J, with 11 bases between. CDR3 residues: CAWSASTVEAFF. Here the CDR3 DNA reads TGTGCCTGGAGTGCGTCGACAGTCGAAGCTTTCTTT.

This clone is a singleton in its sample. The gene calls are TRBV18 and TRBJ1-1, with D maybe TRBD1 (5 bases). Germline V gene sequence: CDR1 KGHSH, CDR2 LQKENI. CDR3 length equals 16 residues. Trimming cost V 1 base and J 3 bases, with 15 bases left between them. CDR3 DNA sequence: TGTGCCAGCTCACCACGACTTCAGGGCATGGACACTGAAGCTTTCTTT. Translation gives CASSPRLQGMDTEAFF.

The rearrangement joins TRBV10-3 to TRBJ2-7, with TRBD1 as a possible D gene (6 bases). In germline, CDR1 is ENHRY, CDR2 SYGVKD. V lost 8 bases and J lost 5, with 19 bases in between. The CDR3 spans 14 residues. The CDR3 spells CAISLAGAMHEQYF. DNA for the CDR3: TGTGCCATCTCTTTGGCAGGGGCAATGCACGAGCAGTACTTC.

This clone was picked up a small number of times. The same CDR3 arises from other DNA sequences in this sample as well. The chain joins TRBV10-3 to TRBJ1-2, with D possibly TRBD1 on 5 matching bases. Trimming stripped 7 bases from V and 8 bases from J, with 14 bases between. The CDR3 covers 12 residues. Germline lookup yields CDR1 ENHRY and CDR2 SYGVKD. CDR3 region: CAITGGEGGYTF. The DNA of the CDR3 is TGTGCCATCACCGGGGGAGAAGGAGGCTACACCTTC.

The CDR3: CASSQEASGGVVDTQYF. CDR3 in DNA: TGTGCCAGCAGCCAAGAGGCTAGCGGGGGGGTCGTAGATACGCAGTATTTT. The chain has TRBV4-2 and TRBJ2-3; 12 bases agree with TRBD2. CDR1 is LGHNA, CDR2 YNFKEQ, per germline. The CDR3 is 17 amino acids. V was pared by 0 bases and J by 5 bases, with 6 bases of the junction left unmatched.

The chain carries TRBV12-3 or TRBV12-4 and TRBJ2-7; 7 bases agree with TRBD2. The V and J ends lost 7 bases and 6 bases, in that order; junction bases with no gene match: 6. This CDR3 has 12 residues. CDR3 in DNA: TGTGCCAGCACCCAGTCGGGGGGCGAGCAGTACTTC. It encodes CASTQSGGEQYF.

In nucleotides, the CDR3 is TGTGCCAGCAGTCAGACAGGGGTCGCCACTGAAGCTTTCTTT. It specifies CASSQTGVATEAFF. V gene TRBV2 combines with J gene TRBJ1-1, with 8 bases that match TRBD1. Trimming removed 5 bases from V and 4 bases from J; junction bases left unmatched: 6. CDR1 SNHLY and CDR2 FYNNEI come from the germline V gene. The CDR3 is 14 residues long.

V gene TRBV27 combines with J gene TRBJ2-5; D might be TRBD2 (5 bases). Germline V gene data show CDR1 as MNHEY and CDR2 as SMNVEV (reference sequence). The CDR3 sequence is 12 residues long. V lost 8 bases and J lost 4, with 11 bases in between. The CDR3 DNA reads TGTGCCAGCCACGGACTCCGAGAGACCCAGTACTTC. This codes for CASHGLRETQYF.

Only one count was recorded for this clone. This chain uses TRBV4-1 with TRBJ2-7; the D gene is possibly TRBD2 (6 bases). CDR3 length: 18 residues. V lost 4 bases, J lost 1 base, and 23 bases lay in between. Germline-derived CDR1 and CDR2 are MGHRA and YSYEKL. This CDR3 is CASSPLITTSYRSYEQYF. The CDR3 DNA reads TGCGCCAGCAGCCCCCTCATTACAACTAGCTATAGATCCTACGAGCAGTACTTC.

The CDR3 protein is CASSLTLAGAGRDEQFF. In nucleotides, the CDR3 is TGTGCCAGCAGCTTAACACTAGCGGGAGCCGGGAGGGATGAGCAGTTCTTC. The rearrangement joins TRBV7-2 to TRBJ2-1, with 11 bases aligning to TRBD2. Germline values: CDR1 SGHTA, CDR2 FQGNSA. V dropped 2 bases and J dropped 8; count of bases not matched to a gene: 11. This CDR3 region has 17 residues. The variable domain in full, with the rest retrieved from reference TRBV7-2 and TRBJ2-1, is GAGVSQSPSNKVTEKGKDVELRCDPISGHTALYWYRQSLGQGLEFLIYFQGNSAPDKSGLPSDRFSAERTGGSVSTLTIQRTQQEDSAVYLCASSLTLAGAGRDEQFFGPGTRLTVL.

This clone was observed a single time. The V and J genes are TRBV28 and TRBJ2-7; D is unresolved. With 6 bases removed from V and 3 bases from J, the gap between germline ends came to 15 bases. This CDR3 has 14 amino acids. The germline gives CDR1 MDHEN, CDR2 SYDVKM. The DNA of the CDR3 is TGTGCCAGCAGCCACCACAGTAGAATCTACGAGCAGTACTTC. Protein product: CASSHHSRIYEQYF.

V and J are TRBV5-1 and TRBJ2-1, with TRBD2 matching over 7 bases. With 2 bases clipped from V and 0 bases from J, the junction kept 5 bases outside the gene matches. CDR3 size: 16 residues. Germline-derived CDR1 and CDR2 are SGHRS and YFSETQ. The CDR3 DNA is TGCGCCAGCAGCTTCGGGCGGACTAGCTCCTACAATGAGCAGTTCTTC. It is translated as CASSFGRTSSYNEQFF. The full variable domain, in which reference TRBV5-1 and TRBJ2-1 provide the parts outside the CDR3, is KAGVTQTPRYLIKTRGQQVTLSCSPISGHRSVSWYQQTPGQGLQFLFEYFSETQRNKGNFPGRFSGRQFSNSRSEMNVSTLELGDSALYLCASSFGRTSSYNEQFFGPGTRLTVL.